The 23 T cell receptor beta chains in this list originate from one sample, sequenced in a study of brain T cells in children with intractable seizures. Using immunoSEQ multiplex PCR, the repertoire was profiled, and TCRdb retains in-frame clones only, with some absent. Altogether 70,000 to 90,000 clones are present, 90% to 95% being singletons, with the ten largest covering approximately 1.5%. Material: peripheral blood, obtained at surgery. The source of these receptors is a boy younger than two with tuberous sclerosis and intractable seizures.

The CDR3 region has the DNA TGTGCCTGGACCCCGACGGGCGCCGAAGGCAATCAGCCCCAGCATTTT. This encodes CAWTPTGAEGNQPQHF. The chain employs TRBV30 and TRBJ1-5; D uncertain. Trimming cost V 4 bases and J 2 bases, with 18 bases left between them. The CDR3 contains 16 residues. The germline gives CDR1 GTSNPN, CDR2 SVGIG (reference sequence).

J is TRBJ2-1 and V is TRBV6-1, with D unclear. The V gene's germline CDR1 is MNHNS and CDR2 SASEGT. The CDR3 is 13 residues long. Trimming took 0 bases from V and 9 from J, leaving 9 bases between them. CDR3 amino acids: CASSEASGTEQFF. The CDR3 region has the DNA TGTGCCAGCAGTGAAGCTTCGGGTACTGAGCAGTTCTTC.

This chain joins TRBV7-3 and TRBJ1-1; 7 bases align to TRBD1. With V trimmed by 2 bases and J by 1 base, 13 bases remained unmatched. CDR3 length: 18 residues. Germline values: CDR1 SGHTA, CDR2 FQGTGA. CDR3 in amino acids: CASSLRGRAGGANTEAFF. CDR3 coding DNA: TGTGCCAGCAGCTTACGGGGGCGGGCAGGGGGAGCGAACACTGAAGCTTTCTTT.

J is TRBJ2-5 and V is TRBV5-6; TRBD1 matches at 8 bases. Germline values: CDR1 SGHDT, CDR2 YYEEEE. CDR3 length: 15 residues. The V gene end was trimmed by 1 base and the J gene end by 1 base; junction bases not matched to a gene: 3. The CDR3 DNA sequence: TGTGCCAGCAGCTTGCTCGGGACAGGCCAAGAGACCCAGTACTTC. Residues: CASSLLGTGQETQYF.

The CDR3 protein is CASSFRGYEQYF. The CDR3 DNA is TGTGCCAGCAGCTTTAGGGGCTACGAGCAGTACTTC. This chain connects TRBV7-9 to TRBJ2-7, with D tentatively TRBD1 (5 bases). The CDR3 loop spans 12 amino acids. The germline gives CDR1 SEHNR, CDR2 FQNEAQ (reference sequence). With 3 bases removed from V and 3 bases from J, the gap between germline ends came to 6 bases.

The chain is built from TRBV7-9 and TRBJ2-3, with unresolved D. The CDR3 has 15 residues. Deletions cut 1 base from V and 1 base from J, with 9 bases between. The germline CDR1 and CDR2 sequences are SEHNR and FQNEAQ (reference sequence). As DNA, the CDR3 is TGTGCCAGCAGCTTAGGGGTATCGGGCACAGATACGCAGTATTTT. Translating gives CASSLGVSGTDTQYF.

The chain uses TRBV6-5 and TRBJ2-1; 10 bases fit TRBD2. The germline CDR1 and CDR2 sequences are MNHEY and SVGAGI. This CDR3 contains 14 residues. The V segment lost 7 bases and the J segment 3 bases; nucleotides outside the gene matches: 3. The CDR3 region has the DNA TGTGCCAGCATTAGGACTAGCGGCTACAATGAGCAGTTCTTC. It yields the protein CASIRTSGYNEQFF.

The chain is built from TRBV2 and TRBJ1-5; D remains unclear. Trimming shortened V by 3 bases and J by 3 bases, and 9 bases separated the two germline ends. The CDR3 is 14 amino acids. In germline, CDR1 is SNHLY, CDR2 FYNNEI. CDR3 loop: CASSDWKANQPQHF. The CDR3 DNA reads TGTGCCAGCAGTGACTGGAAGGCCAATCAGCCCCAGCATTTT.

The chain joins TRBV6-1 to TRBJ2-7, with TRBD2 identical over 7 bases. Germline V lookup: CDR1 MNHNS, CDR2 SASEGT. Unmatched junction bases numbered 14, after V lost 2 bases and J lost 4 bases. The CDR3 runs to 17 residues. CDR3 region: CASSEPGTTQFVYEQYF. The CDR3 region has the DNA TGTGCCAGCAGTGAACCAGGGACTACCCAGTTTGTATACGAGCAGTACTTC.

V usage is TRBV5-4 and J usage is TRBJ1-6; D gene uncertain. Between the trimmed V and J ends, which lost 2 bases and 0 bases, there was a span of 6 bases. This CDR3 spans 15 amino acids. Germline CDR1 reads SGHNT; CDR2 reads YYREEE (reference sequence). The CDR3 DNA reads TGTGCCAGCAGCTTATCCGCCTCCTATAATTCACCCCTCCACTTT. Translation: CASSLSASYNSPLHF.

The genes are TRBV19 and TRBJ1-2; possibly TRBD1 for D (6 bases). The CDR3 is made up of 15 amino acids. V was pared by 3 bases and J by 0 bases, with 11 bases between. Germline assignment: CDR1 LNHDA and CDR2 SQIVND (reference sequence). CDR3 residues: CASSIQGGTNYGYTF. CDR3 in DNA: TGTGCCAGTAGTATCCAAGGGGGGACTAACTATGGCTACACCTTC.

The chain has TRBV5-8 and TRBJ1-1; D is unresolved. There are 13 residues in the CDR3. Trimming removed 1 base at V and 4 bases at J, with 8 bases between. In germline, CDR1 is SGHTS, CDR2 YDEGEE. This CDR3 is CASSLIGRTEAFF. CDR3 bases: TGTGCCAGCAGCTTGATCGGGCGCACTGAAGCTTTCTTT.

V gene TRBV5-1 combines with J gene TRBJ2-3, with 9 nucleotides matching TRBD2. The V gene's germline CDR1 is SGHRS and CDR2 YFSETQ. The CDR3 has 15 residues. The V segment lost 0 bases and the J segment 8 bases; nucleotides outside the gene matches: 7. Here the CDR3 reads CASSLGSGGAGTQYF. Here the CDR3 DNA reads TGCGCCAGCAGCTTGGGTAGCGGGGGAGCGGGTACGCAGTATTTT.

The chain is built from TRBV9 and TRBJ1-6; D is perhaps TRBD1 (6 bases). V shed 4 bases and J shed 8 bases, with 13 bases lying between them. The CDR3 totals 14 residues. Germline V gives CDR1 SGDLS, CDR2 YYNGEE. In DNA form, the CDR3 reads TGTGCCAGCAGCCCAGGGGCGACGGATTCACCCCTCCACTTT. It encodes CASSPGATDSPLHF.

The rearrangement uses TRBV30 and TRBJ2-7; the match to TRBD2 covers 11 bases. Germline V gene lookup returns CDR1 GTSNPN and CDR2 SVGIG (reference sequence). V shed 2 bases, J shed 4 bases, and the junction held 4 bases outside the gene matches. There are 14 residues in the CDR3. The DNA for the CDR3 is TGTGCCTGGAGTCGACTAGCGGGAAGGTACGAGCAGTACTTC. It encodes CAWSRLAGRYEQYF. The full variable domain, its missing parts supplied by reference TRBV30 and TRBJ2-7, is SQTIHQWPATLVQPVGSPLSLECTVEGTSNPNLYWYRQAAGRGLQLLFYSVGIGQISSEVPQNLSASRPQDRQFILSSKKLLLSDSGFYLCAWSRLAGRYEQYFGPGTRLTVT.

The chain is built from TRBV3-1 (or the pseudogene TRBV3-2) and TRBJ1-1, with D possibly matching TRBD1 (6 bases). The CDR3 loop spans 17 amino acids. With 3 bases removed from V and 1 base from J, the gap between germline ends came to 18 bases. Germline V gene data show CDR1 as LGHDT and CDR2 as YNNKEL (reference sequence). CDR3: CASSQGGQGTWNTEAFF. CDR3 in DNA: TGTGCCAGCAGCCAGGGGGGGCAGGGCACTTGGAACACTGAAGCTTTCTTT.

The chain employs TRBV30 and TRBJ2-3; no definite D call. Germline loops: CDR1 GTSNPN, CDR2 SVGIG (reference sequence). V dropped 1 base and J dropped 8 bases, with 7 bases sitting between them. The CDR3 has 11 residues. CDR3: CAWSGEVTQYF. The CDR3 DNA sequence: TGTGCCTGGAGTGGGGAAGTTACGCAGTATTTT.

This chain joins TRBV6-1 and TRBJ1-2, with a weak D call TRBD1 (6 bases). V was clipped by 1 base and J by 4 bases, with 10 bases between them. In germline, CDR1 is MNHNS, CDR2 SASEGT. This CDR3 is 14 amino acids long. CDR3 sequence (DNA): TGTGCCAGCAGTGAAGGGGGGGCTGGCTATGGCTACACCTTC. Its translation is CASSEGGAGYGYTF.

The genes are TRBV5-1 and TRBJ2-3; 14 bases align to TRBD2. The germline V gene has CDR1 SGHRS and CDR2 YFSETQ. CDR3 length: 15 amino acids. With 3 bases clipped from V and 6 bases from J, the junction kept 3 bases outside the gene matches. The CDR3 nucleotides are TGCGCCAGCAGCTCGACTAGCGGGGGGGCCGATACGCAGTATTTT. Its translation: CASSSTSGGADTQYF.

This clone came up a few times. This chain connects TRBV19 to TRBJ2-7, with 7 positions matching TRBD1. The length of the CDR3 is 14 residues. V lost 5 bases to trimming and J lost 3 bases; unmatched junction nucleotides: 7. Germline CDR1 reads LNHDA; CDR2 reads SQIVND (reference sequence). The CDR3 nucleotides are TGTGCCAGTAGTTCAAAACAGGGGAACTACGAGCAGTACTTC. It specifies CASSSKQGNYEQYF. Variable domain in full (rest from reference TRBV19 and TRBJ2-7): DGGITQSPKYLFRKEGQNVTLSCEQNLNHDAMYWYRQDPGQGLRLIYYSQIVNDFQKGDIAEGYSVSREKKESFPLTVTSAQKNPTAFYLCASSSKQGNYEQYFGPGTRLTVT.

The chain couples TRBV7-9 to TRBJ1-2; unclear D gene. The germline V gene has CDR1 SEHNR and CDR2 FQNEAQ (reference sequence). V was cut by 3 bases and J by 2 bases, with 13 bases left in between. The CDR3 loop spans 15 amino acids. CDR3 sequence: CASSLIPNVNYGYTF. CDR3 bases: TGTGCCAGCAGCTTGATACCAAACGTGAACTATGGCTACACCTTC.

The chain couples TRBV24-1 to TRBJ2-3; possibly TRBD1 for D (5 bases). Germline V gene lookup returns CDR1 KGHDR and CDR2 SFDVKD. V was pared by 4 bases and J by 5 bases, with 9 bases between. The CDR3 totals 13 residues. CDR3 bases: TGTGCCACCAGTGACGCGACAGTAGATACGCAGTATTTT. Encoded protein: CATSDATVDTQYF.

With respect to this clone: The junction shows a germline mismatch at one end, possibly a read error. The chain joins TRBV29-1 to TRBJ1-2; TRBD1 is a possible D gene (5 bases). Germline CDR1 reads SQVTM; CDR2 reads ANQGSEA. The CDR3 sequence is 12 residues long. DNA for the CDR3: TGCAGCGTTGAAGATAGGCCGGGGCCTCCGGCCTTC. Translated: CSVEDRPGPPAF.